The sample holds a few counts of the clone carrying this T cell receptor beta chain. The data were obtained in a study of T cells in Graves' hyperthyroidism and ophthalmopathy. Trimming pared 3 bases from V and 4 bases from J, leaving 7 bases between. The CDR3 spans 13 residues. Germline V gives CDR1 MDHEN, CDR2 SYDVKM. The source material, RNA transcripts, was used to amplify TCR beta CDR3 regions. TCR CDR3 underwent first-round RT-PCR with the HTBI primer set. TCRdb itself ran the multiplex PCR reads through MiXCR, one entry per CDR3 protein. The sample contains approximately 380,000 distinct CDR3 sequences, around 15% of which appear only once.

The chain carries TRBV28 and TRBJ2-4; D unclear. Source material: blood. The TCR comes from a man aged 50 to 60 with Graves' ophthalmopathy. The CDR3 spells CASSFQVKNIQYF. In DNA, the CDR3 is TGTGCCAGCAGTTTCCAGGTGAAAAACATTCAGTACTTC.